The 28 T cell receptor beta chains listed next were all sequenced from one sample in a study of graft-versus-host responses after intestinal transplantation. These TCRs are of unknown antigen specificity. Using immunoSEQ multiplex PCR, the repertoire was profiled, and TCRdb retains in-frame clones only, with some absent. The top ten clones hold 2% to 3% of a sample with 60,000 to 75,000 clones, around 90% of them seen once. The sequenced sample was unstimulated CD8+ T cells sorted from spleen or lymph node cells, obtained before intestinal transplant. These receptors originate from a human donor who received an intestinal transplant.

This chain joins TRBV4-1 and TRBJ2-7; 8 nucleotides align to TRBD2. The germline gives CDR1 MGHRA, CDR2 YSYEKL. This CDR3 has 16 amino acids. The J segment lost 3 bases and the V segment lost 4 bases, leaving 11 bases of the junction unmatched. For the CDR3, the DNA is TGCGCCAGCAGCCCCCAAACGGGGGGGCTGGACTACGAGCAGTACTTC. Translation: CASSPQTGGLDYEQYF.

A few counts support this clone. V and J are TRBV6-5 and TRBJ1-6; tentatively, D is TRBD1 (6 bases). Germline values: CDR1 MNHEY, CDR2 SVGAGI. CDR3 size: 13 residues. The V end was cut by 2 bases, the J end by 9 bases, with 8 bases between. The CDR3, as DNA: TGTGCCAGCAGTTACCGCAGGGGTTCACCCCTCCACTTT. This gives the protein CASSYRRGSPLHF.

The chain's CDR3 is CARGGSGFGNYGYTF. The CDR3 region has the DNA TGTGCCAGGGGGGGATCAGGATTCGGGAACTATGGCTACACCTTC. The V and J genes are TRBV2 and TRBJ1-2, with D perhaps matching TRBD1 (5 bases). Germline assignment: CDR1 SNHLY and CDR2 FYNNEI. This CDR3 is 15 amino acids long. Trimming left V 9 bases short and J 2 bases short, with 19 bases between. The full variable domain, rest sourced from reference TRBV2 and TRBJ1-2, is EPEVTQTPSHQVTQMGQEVILRCVPISNHLYFYWYRQILGQKVEFLVSFYNNEISEKSEIFDDQFSVERPDGSNFTLKIRSTKLEDSAMYFCARGGSGFGNYGYTFGSGTRLTVV.

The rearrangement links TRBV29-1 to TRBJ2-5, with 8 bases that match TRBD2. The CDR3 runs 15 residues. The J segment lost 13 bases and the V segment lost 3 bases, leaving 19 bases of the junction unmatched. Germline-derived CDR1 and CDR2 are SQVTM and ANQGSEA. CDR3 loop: CSVDSRTSQNRGLYF. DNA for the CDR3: TGCAGCGTTGACTCCCGGACTAGCCAGAATAGGGGCCTGTACTTC.

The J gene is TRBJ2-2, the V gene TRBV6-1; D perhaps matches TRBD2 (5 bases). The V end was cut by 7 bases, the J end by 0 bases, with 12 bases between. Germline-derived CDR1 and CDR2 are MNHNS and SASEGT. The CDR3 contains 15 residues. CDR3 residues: CASNGWESNTGELFF. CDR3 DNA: TGTGCCAGCAATGGGTGGGAGTCGAACACCGGGGAGCTGTTTTTT.

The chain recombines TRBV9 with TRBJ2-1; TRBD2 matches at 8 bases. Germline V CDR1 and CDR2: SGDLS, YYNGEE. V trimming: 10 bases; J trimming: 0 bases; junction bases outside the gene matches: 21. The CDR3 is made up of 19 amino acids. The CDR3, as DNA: TGTGCCTCCTCACCGGGACTAGGAAGGATCAGGGGCTCCTACAATGAGCAGTTCTTC. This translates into CASSPGLGRIRGSYNEQFF.

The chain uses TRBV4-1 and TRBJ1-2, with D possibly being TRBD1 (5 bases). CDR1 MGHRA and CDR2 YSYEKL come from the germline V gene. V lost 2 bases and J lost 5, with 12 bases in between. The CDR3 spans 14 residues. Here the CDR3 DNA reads TGCGCCAGCAGCCAACACAGGAAGAGATATGGCTACACCTTC. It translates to CASSQHRKRYGYTF.

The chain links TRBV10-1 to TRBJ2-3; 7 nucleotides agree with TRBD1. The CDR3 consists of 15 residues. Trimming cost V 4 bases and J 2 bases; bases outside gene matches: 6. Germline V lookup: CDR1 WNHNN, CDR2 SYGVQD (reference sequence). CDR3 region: CASSAGTDFTDTQYF. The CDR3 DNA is TGCGCCAGCAGTGCCGGGACAGATTTCACAGATACGCAGTATTTT.

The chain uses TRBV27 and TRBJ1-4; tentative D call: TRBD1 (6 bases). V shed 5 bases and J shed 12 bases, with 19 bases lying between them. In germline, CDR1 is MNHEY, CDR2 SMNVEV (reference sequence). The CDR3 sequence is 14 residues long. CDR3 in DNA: TGTGCCAGCAGTCTCTCTTGGGAATACAGGGAACTGTTTTTT. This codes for CASSLSWEYRELFF. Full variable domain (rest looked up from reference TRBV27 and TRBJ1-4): EAQVTQNPRYLITVTGKKLTVTCSQNMNHEYMSWYRQDPGLGLRQIYYSMNVEVTDKGDVPEGYKVSRKEKRNFPLILESPSPNQTSLYFCASSLSWEYRELFFGSGTQLSVL.

The CDR3 region has the DNA TGTGCCACCAGCAGAGGTAGGGAGGTGCTCACTGAAGCTTTCTTT. It translates to CATSRGREVLTEAFF. The chain recombines TRBV15 with TRBJ1-1; D is unresolved. Trimming pared 1 base from V and 4 bases from J, leaving 13 bases between. The CDR3 extends over 15 amino acids. CDR1 and CDR2 from the germline V gene are LNHNV and YYDKDF (reference sequence).

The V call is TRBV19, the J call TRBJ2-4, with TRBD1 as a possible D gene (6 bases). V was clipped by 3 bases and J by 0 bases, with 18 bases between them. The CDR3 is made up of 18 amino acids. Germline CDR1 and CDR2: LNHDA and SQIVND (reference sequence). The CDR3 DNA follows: TGTGCCAGTAGTATGAGGGGGACGGCGCGAGTAGCCAAAAACATTCAGTACTTC. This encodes CASSMRGTARVAKNIQYF.

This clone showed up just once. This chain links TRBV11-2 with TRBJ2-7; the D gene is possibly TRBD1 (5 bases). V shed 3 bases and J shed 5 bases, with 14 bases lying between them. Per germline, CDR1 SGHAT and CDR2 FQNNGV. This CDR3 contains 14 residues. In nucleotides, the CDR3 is TGTGCCAGCAGCTTGGAAGTTTGGGGCCACGAGCAGTACTTC. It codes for CASSLEVWGHEQYF.

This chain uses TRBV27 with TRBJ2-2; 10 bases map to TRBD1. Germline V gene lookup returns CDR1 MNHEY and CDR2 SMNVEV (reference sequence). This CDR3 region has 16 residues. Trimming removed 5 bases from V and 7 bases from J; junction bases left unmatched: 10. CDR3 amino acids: CASSPPGQGKDGELFF. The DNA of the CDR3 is TGTGCCAGCAGTCCGCCGGGACAGGGGAAGGACGGGGAGCTGTTTTTT.

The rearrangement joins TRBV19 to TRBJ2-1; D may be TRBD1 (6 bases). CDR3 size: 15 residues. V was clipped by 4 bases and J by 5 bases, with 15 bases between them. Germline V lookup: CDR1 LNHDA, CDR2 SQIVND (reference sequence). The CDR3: CASSTEGVWDNEQFF. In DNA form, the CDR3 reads TGTGCCAGTAGTACTGAGGGGGTTTGGGACAATGAGCAGTTCTTC.

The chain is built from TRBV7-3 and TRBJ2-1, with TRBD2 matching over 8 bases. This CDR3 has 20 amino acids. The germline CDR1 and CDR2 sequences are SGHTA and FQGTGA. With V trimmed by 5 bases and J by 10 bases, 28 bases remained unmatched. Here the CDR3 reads CASSQNSGGALNNTMTEQFF. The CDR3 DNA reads TGTGCCAGCAGCCAAAACAGCGGGGGCGCCCTCAACAACACAATGACGGAGCAGTTCTTC.

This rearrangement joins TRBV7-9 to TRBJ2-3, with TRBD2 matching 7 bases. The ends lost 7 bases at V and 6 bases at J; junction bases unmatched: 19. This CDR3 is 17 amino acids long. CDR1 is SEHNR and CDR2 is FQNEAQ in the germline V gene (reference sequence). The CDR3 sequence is CASTQITASGISDTQYF. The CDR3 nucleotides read TGTGCCAGCACCCAAATCACTGCCAGCGGGATATCGGATACGCAGTATTTT.

The CDR3 is CASSLWDFLNAEQFF. In nucleotides, the CDR3 is TGTGCCAGCAGCTTATGGGACTTCTTGAATGCTGAGCAGTTCTTC. The genes are TRBV5-4 and TRBJ2-1, with D perhaps TRBD2 (6 bases). This CDR3 spans 15 amino acids. Trimming pared 2 bases from V and 9 bases from J, leaving 18 bases between. The germline CDR1 and CDR2 sequences are SGHNT and YYREEE (reference sequence). Drawing the rest from reference TRBV5-4 and TRBJ2-1, the complete variable domain is ETGVTQSPTHLIKTRGQQVTLRCSSQSGHNTVSWYQQALGQGPQFIFQYYREEENGRGNFPPRFSGLQFPNYSSELNVNALELDDSALYLCASSLWDFLNAEQFFGPGTRLTVL.

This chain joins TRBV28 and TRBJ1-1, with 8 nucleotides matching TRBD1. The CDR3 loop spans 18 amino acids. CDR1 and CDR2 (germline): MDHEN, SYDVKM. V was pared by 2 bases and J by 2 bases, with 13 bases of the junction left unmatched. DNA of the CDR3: TGTGCCAGCAGTTTACCCGGGGCCCAGGGGGCGCCCAACACTGAAGCTTTCTTT. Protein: CASSLPGAQGAPNTEAFF.

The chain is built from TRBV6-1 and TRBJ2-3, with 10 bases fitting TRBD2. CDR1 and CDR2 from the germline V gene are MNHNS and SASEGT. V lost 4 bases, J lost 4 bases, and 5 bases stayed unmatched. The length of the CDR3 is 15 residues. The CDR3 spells CASSGAGGDADTQYF. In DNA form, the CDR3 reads TGTGCCAGCAGTGGAGCGGGGGGGGATGCAGATACGCAGTATTTT.

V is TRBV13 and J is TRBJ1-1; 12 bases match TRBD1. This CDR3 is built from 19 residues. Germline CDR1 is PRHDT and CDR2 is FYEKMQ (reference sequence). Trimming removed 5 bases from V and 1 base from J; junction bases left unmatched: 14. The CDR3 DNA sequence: TGTGCCAGCAGCCCCCTATCCTCCGGGACAGGGGGCCGGAACACTGAAGCTTTCTTT. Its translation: CASSPLSSGTGGRNTEAFF.

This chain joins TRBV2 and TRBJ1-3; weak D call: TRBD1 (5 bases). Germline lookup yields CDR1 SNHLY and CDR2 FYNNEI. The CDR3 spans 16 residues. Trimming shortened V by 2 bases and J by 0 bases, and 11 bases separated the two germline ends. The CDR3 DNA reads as TGTGCCAGCAGTGAACCGACAGACCGCTCTGGAAACACCATATATTTT. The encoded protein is CASSEPTDRSGNTIYF.

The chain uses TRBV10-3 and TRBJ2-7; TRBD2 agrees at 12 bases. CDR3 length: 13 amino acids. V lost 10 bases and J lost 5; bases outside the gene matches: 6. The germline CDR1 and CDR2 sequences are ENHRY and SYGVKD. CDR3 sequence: CATLAGGKNEQYF. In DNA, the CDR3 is TGTGCCACCCTAGCGGGAGGGAAGAACGAGCAGTACTTC.

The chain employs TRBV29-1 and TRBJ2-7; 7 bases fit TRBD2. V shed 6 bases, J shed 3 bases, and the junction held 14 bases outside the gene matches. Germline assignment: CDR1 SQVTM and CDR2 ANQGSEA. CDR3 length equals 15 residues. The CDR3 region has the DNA TGCAGCGTAAACGGGGACGATGAGCGGGGCTACGAGCAGTACTTC. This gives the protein CSVNGDDERGYEQYF.

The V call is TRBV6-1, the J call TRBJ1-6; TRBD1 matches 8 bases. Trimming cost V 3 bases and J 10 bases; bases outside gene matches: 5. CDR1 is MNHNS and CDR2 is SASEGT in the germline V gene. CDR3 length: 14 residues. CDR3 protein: CASSEDRERSPLHF. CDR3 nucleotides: TGTGCCAGCAGTGAGGACAGGGAGAGGTCACCCCTCCACTTT.

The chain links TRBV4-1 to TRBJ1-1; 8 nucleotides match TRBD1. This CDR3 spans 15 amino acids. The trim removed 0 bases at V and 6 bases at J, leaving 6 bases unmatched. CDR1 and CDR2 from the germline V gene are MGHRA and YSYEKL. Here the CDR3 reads CASSQELRGQAEAFF. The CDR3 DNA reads TGCGCCAGCAGCCAAGAATTAAGGGGACAGGCTGAAGCTTTCTTT.

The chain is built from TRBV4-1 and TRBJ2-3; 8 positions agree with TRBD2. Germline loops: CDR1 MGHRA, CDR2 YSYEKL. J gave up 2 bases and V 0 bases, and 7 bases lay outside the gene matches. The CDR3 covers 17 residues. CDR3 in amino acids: CASSQDLSGGPTDTQYF. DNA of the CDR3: TGCGCCAGCAGCCAAGATTTGAGCGGGGGACCCACAGATACGCAGTATTTT.

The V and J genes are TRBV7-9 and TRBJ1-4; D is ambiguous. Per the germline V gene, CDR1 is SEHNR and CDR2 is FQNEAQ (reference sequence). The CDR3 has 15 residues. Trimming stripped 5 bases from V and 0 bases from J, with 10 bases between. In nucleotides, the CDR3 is TGTGCCAGCAGCCCCAACAGTGCAACTAATGAAAAACTGTTTTTT. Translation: CASSPNSATNEKLFF.

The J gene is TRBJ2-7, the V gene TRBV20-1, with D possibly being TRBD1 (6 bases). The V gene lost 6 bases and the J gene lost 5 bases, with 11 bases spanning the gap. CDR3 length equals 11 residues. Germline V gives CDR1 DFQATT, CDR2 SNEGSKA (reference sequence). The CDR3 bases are TGCAGTGCACCACAGGGCCACGAGCAGTACTTC. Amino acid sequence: CSAPQGHEQYF.